The sequence of this T cell receptor (beta chain) was determined in a study of radiotherapy plus CTLA-4 blockade in lung cancer. Here immunoSEQ multiplex PCR was the method, and the copy in TCRdb shows in-frame clones only, minus some. The sample holds around 110,000 clones; approximately 77% are singletons and the top ten take around 3%. There are 15 residues in the CDR3. Per the germline V gene, CDR1 is SGHTA and CDR2 is FQGNSA. The V and J ends lost 5 bases and 5 bases respectively, with 16 bases between them. The chain has TRBV7-2 and TRBJ1-3, with D tentatively TRBD1 (5 bases). The sequences come from peripheral blood, collected from a patient treated with radiotherapy plus ipilimumab. The source is a human donor with non-small cell lung cancer that progressed on radiotherapy plus ipilimumab. Some clones in this sample may be carry-over from other donors' samples. The CDR3 sequence: CASSPGAGSRNTIYF. The CDR3 coding sequence is TGTGCCAGCAGCCCTGGGGCGGGCAGTCGAAACACCATATATTTT.